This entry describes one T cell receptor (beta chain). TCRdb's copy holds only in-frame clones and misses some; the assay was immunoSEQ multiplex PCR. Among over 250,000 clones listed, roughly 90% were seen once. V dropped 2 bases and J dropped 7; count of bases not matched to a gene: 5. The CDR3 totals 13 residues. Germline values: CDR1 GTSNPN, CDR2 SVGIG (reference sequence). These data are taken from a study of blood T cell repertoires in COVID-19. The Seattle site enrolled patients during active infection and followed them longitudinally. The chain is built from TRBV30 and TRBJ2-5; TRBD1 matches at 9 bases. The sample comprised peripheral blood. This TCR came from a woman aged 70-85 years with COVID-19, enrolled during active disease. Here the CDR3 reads CAWSRDRGGTQYF. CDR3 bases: TGTGCCTGGAGTCGAGACAGGGGGGGGACCCAGTACTTC.